These 5 T cell receptor beta chains were sequenced from one sample in a study of T cell responses to AZD1222 COVID-19 vaccine. The method was immunoSEQ multiplex PCR; TCRdb's version includes in-frame clones alone and lacks a portion of them. In the table there are approximately 150,000 clones, approximately 86% of which are singletons. The sequencing used peripheral blood, collected on day 0 of AZD1222 vaccination. The receptors here all came from an adult in good health.

The chain combines TRBV6-5 with TRBJ2-7; D unresolved. Trimming left V 11 bases short and J 2 bases short, with 13 bases between. The CDR3 has 12 amino acids. Per the germline V gene, CDR1 is MNHEY and CDR2 is SVGAGI. CDR3 region: CAVRTGPYEQYF. For the CDR3, the DNA is TGTGCCGTAAGGACGGGCCCCTACGAGCAGTACTTC.

This clone was seen a handful of times. This chain joins TRBV19 and TRBJ1-1; D is ambiguous. The CDR3 extends over 15 amino acids. Trimming stripped 1 base from V and 0 bases from J, with 9 bases between. Germline V gene data show CDR1 as LNHDA and CDR2 as SQIVND (reference sequence). The CDR3: CASSIGGSLNTEAFF. The CDR3 coding sequence is TGTGCCAGTAGTATAGGCGGATCCTTGAACACTGAAGCTTTCTTT.

This chain links TRBV11-2 with TRBJ2-7, with a tentative D call TRBD1 (7 bases). The CDR3 is 14 residues long. Germline lookup yields CDR1 SGHAT and CDR2 FQNNGV. Between the trimmed V and J ends, which lost 5 bases and 6 bases, there was a span of 17 bases. CDR3 residues: CASSPGGRGAEQYF. The CDR3 DNA is TGTGCCAGCAGCCCAGGGGGGCGCGGGGCCGAGCAGTACTTC.

The chain uses TRBV25-1 and TRBJ2-7; 9 bases fit TRBD1. There are 15 residues in the CDR3. CDR1 and CDR2 from the germline V gene are MGHDK and SYGVNS. With 3 bases clipped from V and 4 bases from J, the junction kept 7 bases outside the gene matches. CDR3 residues: CASSEIRTGVYEQYF. CDR3 bases: TGTGCCAGCAGTGAGATCAGGACAGGGGTTTACGAGCAGTACTTC.

The V call is TRBV3-1 (or the pseudogene TRBV3-2), the J call TRBJ1-2; 7 bases align to TRBD1. After removal of 1 base from V and 4 bases from J, the junction contained 12 bases not matched to a gene. The CDR3 has 17 amino acids. The germline V gene has CDR1 LGHDT and CDR2 YNNKEL (reference sequence). CDR3: CASSQGARQGVGYGYTF. Here the CDR3 DNA reads TGTGCCAGCAGCCAAGGTGCCAGGCAGGGGGTGGGCTATGGCTACACCTTC.